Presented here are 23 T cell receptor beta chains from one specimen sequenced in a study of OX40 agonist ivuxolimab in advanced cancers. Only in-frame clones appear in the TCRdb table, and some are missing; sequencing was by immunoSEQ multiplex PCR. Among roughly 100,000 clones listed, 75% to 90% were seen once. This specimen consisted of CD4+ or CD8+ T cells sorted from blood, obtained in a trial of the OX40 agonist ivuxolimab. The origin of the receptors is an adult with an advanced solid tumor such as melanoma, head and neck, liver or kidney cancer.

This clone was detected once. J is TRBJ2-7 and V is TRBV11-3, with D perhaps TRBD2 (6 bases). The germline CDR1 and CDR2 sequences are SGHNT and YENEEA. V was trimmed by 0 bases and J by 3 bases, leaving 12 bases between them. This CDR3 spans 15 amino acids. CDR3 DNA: TGTGCCAGCAGCTTAGAGAATGGAGGGGACTACGAGCAGTACTTC. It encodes CASSLENGGDYEQYF.

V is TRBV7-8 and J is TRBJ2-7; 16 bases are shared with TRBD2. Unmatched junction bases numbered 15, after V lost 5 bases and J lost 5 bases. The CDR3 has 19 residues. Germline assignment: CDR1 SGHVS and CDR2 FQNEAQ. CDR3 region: CASSPNRMPGLAGGNEQYF. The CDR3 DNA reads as TGTGCCAGCAGCCCGAACCGAATGCCGGGACTAGCGGGAGGGAACGAGCAGTACTTC.

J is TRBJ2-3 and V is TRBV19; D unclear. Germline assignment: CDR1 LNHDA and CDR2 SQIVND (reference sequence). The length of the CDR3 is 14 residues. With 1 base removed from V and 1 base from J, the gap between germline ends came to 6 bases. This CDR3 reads CASSIVARTDTQYF. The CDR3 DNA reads TGTGCCAGTAGTATAGTCGCCCGCACAGATACGCAGTATTTT.

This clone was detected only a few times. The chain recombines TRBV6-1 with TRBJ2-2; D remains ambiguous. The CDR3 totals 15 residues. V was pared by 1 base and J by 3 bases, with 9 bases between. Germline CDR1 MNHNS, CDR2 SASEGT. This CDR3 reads CASSEELTYTGELFF. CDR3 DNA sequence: TGTGCCAGCAGTGAAGAATTGACCTACACCGGGGAGCTGTTTTTT.

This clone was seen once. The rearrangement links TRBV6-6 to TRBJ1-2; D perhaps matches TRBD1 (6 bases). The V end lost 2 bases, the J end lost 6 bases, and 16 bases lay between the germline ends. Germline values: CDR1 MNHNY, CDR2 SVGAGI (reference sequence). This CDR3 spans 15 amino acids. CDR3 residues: CASSYVDSPRNGYTF. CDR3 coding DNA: TGTGCCAGCAGTTACGTGGACAGCCCGAGGAATGGCTACACCTTC.

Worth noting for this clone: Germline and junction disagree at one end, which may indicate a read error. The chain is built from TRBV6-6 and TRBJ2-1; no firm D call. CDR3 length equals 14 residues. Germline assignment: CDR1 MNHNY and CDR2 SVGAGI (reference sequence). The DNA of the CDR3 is TGTGCCAGCAGTTACGGCGGATCCTCCAATGAGCAGTTCTTC. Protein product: CASSYGGSSNEQFF.

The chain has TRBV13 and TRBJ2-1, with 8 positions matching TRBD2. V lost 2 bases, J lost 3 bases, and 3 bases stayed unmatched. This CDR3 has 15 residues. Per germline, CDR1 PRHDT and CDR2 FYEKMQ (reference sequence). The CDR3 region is CASSLPAGDYNEQFF. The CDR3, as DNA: TGTGCCAGCAGCTTACCAGCGGGGGACTACAATGAGCAGTTCTTC.

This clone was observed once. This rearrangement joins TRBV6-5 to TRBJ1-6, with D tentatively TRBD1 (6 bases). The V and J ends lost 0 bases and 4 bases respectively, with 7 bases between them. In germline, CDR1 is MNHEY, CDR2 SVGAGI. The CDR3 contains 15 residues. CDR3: CASSYSGQYNSPLHF. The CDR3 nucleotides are TGTGCCAGCAGTTACTCGGGACAATATAATTCACCCCTCCACTTT.

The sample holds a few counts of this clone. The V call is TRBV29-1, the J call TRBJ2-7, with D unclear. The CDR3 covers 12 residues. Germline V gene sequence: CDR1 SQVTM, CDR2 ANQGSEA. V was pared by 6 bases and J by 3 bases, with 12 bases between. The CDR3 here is CSVRTQFYEQYF. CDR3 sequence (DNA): TGCAGCGTCAGGACCCAATTCTACGAGCAGTACTTC.

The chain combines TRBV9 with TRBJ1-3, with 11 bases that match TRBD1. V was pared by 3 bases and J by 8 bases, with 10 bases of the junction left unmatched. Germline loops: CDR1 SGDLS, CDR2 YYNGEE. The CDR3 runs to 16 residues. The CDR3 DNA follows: TGTGCCAGCAGCGCCCTTATAGGACAGGGGGCAGACACCATATATTTT. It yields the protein CASSALIGQGADTIYF.

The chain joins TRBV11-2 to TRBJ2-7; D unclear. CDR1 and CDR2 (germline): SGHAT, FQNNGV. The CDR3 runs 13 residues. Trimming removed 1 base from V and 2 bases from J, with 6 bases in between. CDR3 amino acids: CASSLGLTYEQYF. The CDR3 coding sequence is TGTGCCAGCAGCTTAGGCCTGACCTACGAGCAGTACTTC.

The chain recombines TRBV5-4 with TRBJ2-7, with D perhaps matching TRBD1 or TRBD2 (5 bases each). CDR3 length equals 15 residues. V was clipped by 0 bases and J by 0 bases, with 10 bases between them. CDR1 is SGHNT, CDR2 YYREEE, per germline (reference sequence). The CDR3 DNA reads TGTGCCAGCAGCTTGGCTGGGACCTCCTCCTACGAGCAGTACTTC. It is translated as CASSLAGTSSYEQYF. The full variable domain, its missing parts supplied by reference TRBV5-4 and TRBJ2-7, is ETGVTQSPTHLIKTRGQQVTLRCSSQSGHNTVSWYQQALGQGPQFIFQYYREEENGRGNFPPRFSGLQFPNYSSELNVNALELDDSALYLCASSLAGTSSYEQYFGPGTRLTVT.

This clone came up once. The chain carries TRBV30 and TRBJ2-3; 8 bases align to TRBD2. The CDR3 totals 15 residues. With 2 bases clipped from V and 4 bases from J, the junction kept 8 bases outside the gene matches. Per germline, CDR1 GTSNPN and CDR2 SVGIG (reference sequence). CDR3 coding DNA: TGTGCCTGGAGTATCTTCGGGGGGGGTGCAGATACGCAGTATTTT. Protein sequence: CAWSIFGGGADTQYF.

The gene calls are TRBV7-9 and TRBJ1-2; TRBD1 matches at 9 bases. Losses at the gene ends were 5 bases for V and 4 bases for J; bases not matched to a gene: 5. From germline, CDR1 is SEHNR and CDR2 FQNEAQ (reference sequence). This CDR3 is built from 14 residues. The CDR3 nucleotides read TGTGCCAGCAGCATGGACAGGGGTGGCTATGGCTACACCTTC. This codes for CASSMDRGGYGYTF.

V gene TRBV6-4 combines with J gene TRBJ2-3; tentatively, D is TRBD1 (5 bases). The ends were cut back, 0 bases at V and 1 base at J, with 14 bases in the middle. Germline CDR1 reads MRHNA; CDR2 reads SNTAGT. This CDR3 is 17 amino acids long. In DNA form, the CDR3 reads TGTGCCAGCAGTGACTCGCCACAGGAAGTTGGCACAGATACGCAGTATTTT. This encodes CASSDSPQEVGTDTQYF.

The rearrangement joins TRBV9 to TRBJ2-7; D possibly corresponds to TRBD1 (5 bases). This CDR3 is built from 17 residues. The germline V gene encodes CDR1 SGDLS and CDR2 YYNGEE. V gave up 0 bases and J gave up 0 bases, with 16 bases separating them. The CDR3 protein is CASSVVASGPFSYEQYF. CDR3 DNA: TGTGCCAGCAGCGTAGTTGCCTCAGGGCCGTTCTCCTACGAGCAGTACTTC.

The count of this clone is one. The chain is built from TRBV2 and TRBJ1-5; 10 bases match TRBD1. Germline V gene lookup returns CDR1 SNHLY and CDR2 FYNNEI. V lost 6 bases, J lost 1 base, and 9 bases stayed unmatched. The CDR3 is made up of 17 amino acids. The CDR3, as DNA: TGTGCCAGCAGGGACAGGGGGACAGGGGTGAGCAATCAGCCCCAGCATTTT. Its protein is CASRDRGTGVSNQPQHF.

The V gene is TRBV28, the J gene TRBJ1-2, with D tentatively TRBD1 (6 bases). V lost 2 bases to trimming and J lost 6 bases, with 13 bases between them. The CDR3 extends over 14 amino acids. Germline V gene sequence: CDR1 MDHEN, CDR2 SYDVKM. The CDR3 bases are TGTGCCAGCAGTTTAGTCCCAGGGGAGCATGGCTACACCTTC. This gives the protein CASSLVPGEHGYTF.

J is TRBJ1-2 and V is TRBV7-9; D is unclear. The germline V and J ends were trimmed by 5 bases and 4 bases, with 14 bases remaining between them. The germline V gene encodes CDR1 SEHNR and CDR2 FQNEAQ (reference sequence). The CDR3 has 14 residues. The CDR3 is CASSPEVLGYGYTF. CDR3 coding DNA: TGTGCCAGCAGCCCCGAAGTACTTGGCTATGGCTACACCTTC.

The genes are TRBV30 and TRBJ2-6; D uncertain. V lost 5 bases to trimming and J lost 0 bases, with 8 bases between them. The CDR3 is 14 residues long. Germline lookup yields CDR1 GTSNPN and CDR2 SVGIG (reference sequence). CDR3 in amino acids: CAWGPLSGANVLTF. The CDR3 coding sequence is TGTGCCTGGGGCCCCCTCTCTGGGGCCAACGTCCTGACTTTC.

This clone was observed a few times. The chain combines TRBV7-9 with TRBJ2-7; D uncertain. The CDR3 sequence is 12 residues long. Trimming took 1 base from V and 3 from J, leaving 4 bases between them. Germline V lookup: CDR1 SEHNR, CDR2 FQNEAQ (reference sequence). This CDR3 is CASSLGFYEQYF. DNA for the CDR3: TGTGCCAGCAGCTTAGGGTTCTACGAGCAGTACTTC.

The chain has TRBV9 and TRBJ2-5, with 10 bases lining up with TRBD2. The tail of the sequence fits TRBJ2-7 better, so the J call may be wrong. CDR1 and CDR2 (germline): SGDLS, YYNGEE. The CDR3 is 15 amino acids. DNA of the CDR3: TGTGCCAGCAGCGTAGGTAGCGGGAGGTCATACGAGCAGTACTTC. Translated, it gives CASSVGSGRSYEQYF.

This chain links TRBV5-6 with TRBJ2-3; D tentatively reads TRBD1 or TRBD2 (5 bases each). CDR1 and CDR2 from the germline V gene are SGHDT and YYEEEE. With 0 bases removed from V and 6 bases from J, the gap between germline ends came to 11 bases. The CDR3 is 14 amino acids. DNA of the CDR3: TGTGCCAGCAGCTTGGTGCGAGGGGCGGATACGCAGTATTTT. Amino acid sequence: CASSLVRGADTQYF.